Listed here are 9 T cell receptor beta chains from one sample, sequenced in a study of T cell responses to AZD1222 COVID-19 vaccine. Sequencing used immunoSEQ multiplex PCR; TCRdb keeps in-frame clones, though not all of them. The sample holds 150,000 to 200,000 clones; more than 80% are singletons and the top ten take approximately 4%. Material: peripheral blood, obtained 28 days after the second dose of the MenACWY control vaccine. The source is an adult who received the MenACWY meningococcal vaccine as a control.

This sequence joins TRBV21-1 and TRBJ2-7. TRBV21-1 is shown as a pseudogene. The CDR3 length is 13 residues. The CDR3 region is CASIMDHLYEQYF. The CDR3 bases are TGTGCCAGCATTATGGACCACCTCTACGAGCAGTACTTC.

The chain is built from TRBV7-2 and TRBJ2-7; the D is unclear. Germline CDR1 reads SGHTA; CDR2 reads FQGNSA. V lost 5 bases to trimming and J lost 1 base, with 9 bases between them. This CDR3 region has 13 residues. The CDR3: CASSTIQSYEQYF. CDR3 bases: TGTGCCAGCAGCACCATCCAATCCTACGAGCAGTACTTC.

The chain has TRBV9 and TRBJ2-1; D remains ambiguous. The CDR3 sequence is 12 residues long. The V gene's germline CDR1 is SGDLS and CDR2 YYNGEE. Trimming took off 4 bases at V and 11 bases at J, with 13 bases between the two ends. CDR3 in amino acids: CASSRAPPKQFF. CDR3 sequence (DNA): TGTGCCAGCAGCCGAGCCCCACCGAAGCAGTTCTTC.

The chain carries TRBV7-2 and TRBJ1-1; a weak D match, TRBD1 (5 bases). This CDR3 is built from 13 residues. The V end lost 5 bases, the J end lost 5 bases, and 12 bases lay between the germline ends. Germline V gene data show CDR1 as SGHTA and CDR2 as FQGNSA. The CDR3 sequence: CASSPVWGTEAFF. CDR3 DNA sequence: TGTGCCAGCAGCCCCGTTTGGGGGACTGAAGCTTTCTTT.

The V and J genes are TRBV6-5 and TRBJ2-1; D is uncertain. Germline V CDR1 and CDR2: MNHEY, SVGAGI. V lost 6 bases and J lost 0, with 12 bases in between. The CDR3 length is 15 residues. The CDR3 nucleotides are TGTGCCAGCAGCTCCAACCCAGGCTCCTACAATGAGCAGTTCTTC. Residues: CASSSNPGSYNEQFF.

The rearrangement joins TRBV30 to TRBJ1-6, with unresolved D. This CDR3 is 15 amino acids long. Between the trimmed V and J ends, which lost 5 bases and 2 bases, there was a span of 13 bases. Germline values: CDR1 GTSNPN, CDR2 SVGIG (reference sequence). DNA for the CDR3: TGTGCCTGGGGCGGATCGGAGCCCTATAATTCACCCCTCCACTTT. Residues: CAWGGSEPYNSPLHF.

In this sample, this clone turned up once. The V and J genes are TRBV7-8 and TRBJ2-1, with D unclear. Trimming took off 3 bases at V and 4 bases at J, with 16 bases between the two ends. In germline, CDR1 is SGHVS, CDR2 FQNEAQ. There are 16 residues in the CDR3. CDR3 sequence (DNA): TGTGCCAGCAGCTTCTACCTAGGCGATACTTACAATGAGCAGTTCTTC. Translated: CASSFYLGDTYNEQFF.

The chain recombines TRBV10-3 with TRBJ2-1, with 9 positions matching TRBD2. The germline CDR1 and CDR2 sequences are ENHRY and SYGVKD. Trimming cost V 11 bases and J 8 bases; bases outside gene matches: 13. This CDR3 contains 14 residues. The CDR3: CAAQGSGRSYEQFF. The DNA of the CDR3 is TGTGCCGCCCAGGGAAGCGGGAGGTCGTATGAGCAGTTCTTC.

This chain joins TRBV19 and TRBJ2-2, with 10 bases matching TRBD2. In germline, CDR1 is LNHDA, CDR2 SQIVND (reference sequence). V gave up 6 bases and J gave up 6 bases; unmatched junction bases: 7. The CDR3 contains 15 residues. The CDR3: CASSPSGRGAGELFF. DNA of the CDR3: TGTGCCAGTAGCCCCAGCGGGAGGGGTGCCGGGGAGCTGTTTTTT.